This T cell receptor beta chain is from a study of blood T cell repertoires in COVID-19. The CDR3 contains 13 residues. Trimming took off 3 bases at V and 6 bases at J, with 12 bases between the two ends. Germline CDR1 and CDR2: SGHAT and FQDESV (reference sequence). Sequenced by immunoSEQ multiplex PCR; TCRdb stores in-frame clones only, minus some. The sample has 150,000 or so clones, 70% to 80% seen once; the top ten hold approximately 5%. This TCR derives from a woman of 80 years or more with active or convalescent COVID-19. The J gene is TRBJ2-7, the V gene TRBV11-1, with unresolved D. The sequencing input was peripheral blood. This CDR3 is CASSLGQAREQYF. CDR3 in DNA: TGTGCCAGCAGCTTGGGCCAGGCACGCGAGCAGTACTTC.